Only a few counts were recorded for the clone carrying this T cell receptor (beta chain). For TCRbeta, the library was prepared with unique molecular identifiers. One entry per CDR3 protein, called by TCRdb with MiXCR from the PCR reads. The sample has approximately 420,000 distinct CDR3 sequences, approximately 10% seen once. This entry is derived from a study of T-cell reconstitution after alpha-beta-depleted transplantation in children. Germline values: CDR1 MNHEY, CDR2 SMNVEV (reference sequence). Between the trimmed V and J ends, which lost 3 bases and 0 bases, there was a span of 19 bases. The CDR3 runs 18 residues.

The sample was PBMCs from the stem cell graft donor, taken from the stem cell graft. This sequence originates from a human donor who donated a stem cell graft to a child with acute myeloid leukemia. This sequence joins TRBV27 and TRBJ2-3, with a tentative D call TRBD2 (6 bases). The CDR3: CASSFTPRIAASTDTQYF. The CDR3 DNA reads as TGTGCCAGCAGTTTCACCCCCCGGATAGCGGCTAGCACAGATACGCAGTATTTT.